The next 24 T cell receptor beta chains were all read from a single sample in a study of T cell responses to AZD1222 COVID-19 vaccine. Assay used: immunoSEQ multiplex PCR; TCRdb lists only in-frame clones, some missing. The data contain approximately 150,000 clones, approximately 86% of them seen just once; the ten biggest clones take up around 5%. The starting material was peripheral blood, obtained 28 days after the second AZD1222 dose. These receptors were taken from an adult who received the AZD1222 COVID-19 vaccine.

CDR3 region: CASSRQGLTDEQFF. In DNA, the CDR3 is TGTGCCAGCAGCCGTCAGGGATTGACGGATGAGCAGTTCTTC. This chain connects TRBV11-3 to TRBJ2-1; D may be TRBD1 (5 bases). Germline-derived CDR1 and CDR2 are SGHNT and YENEEA. The CDR3 covers 14 residues. Trimming cost V 5 bases and J 8 bases, with 16 bases left between them.

Worth noting for this clone: The same CDR3 is also encoded by other DNA sequences in this sample. The chain links TRBV7-2 to TRBJ2-7; 7 positions agree with TRBD1. Per germline, CDR1 SGHTA and CDR2 FQGNSA. V lost 5 bases, J lost 3 bases, and 4 bases stayed unmatched. This CDR3 is 13 amino acids long. CDR3 DNA sequence: TGTGCCAGCAGCCGACAGGGTGGCTACGAGCAGTACTTC. Residues: CASSRQGGYEQYF.

The rearrangement uses TRBV20-1 and TRBJ1-1; tentative D call: TRBD1 (5 bases). Germline V gene lookup returns CDR1 DFQATT and CDR2 SNEGSKA (reference sequence). The CDR3 has 11 residues. Trimming pared 7 bases from V and 1 base from J, leaving 7 bases between. CDR3 nucleotides: TGCAGTGTACAGGCGAACACTGAAGCTTTCTTT. Translation gives CSVQANTEAFF.

The chain has TRBV10-3 and TRBJ1-4, with D tentatively TRBD1 (5 bases). The CDR3 spans 18 residues. Germline-derived CDR1 and CDR2 are ENHRY and SYGVKD. Trimming took 7 bases from V and 0 from J, leaving 21 bases between them. The DNA for the CDR3 is TGTGCCATCAAACCGGGACCCCAAGAGACTGCAACTAATGAAAAACTGTTTTTT. Translation gives CAIKPGPQETATNEKLFF.

CDR3 in amino acids: CASSHRDGFTGELFF. As DNA, the CDR3 is TGCGCCAGCAGCCACCGAGACGGATTCACCGGGGAGCTGTTTTTT. V is TRBV4-1 and J is TRBJ2-2; D gene ambiguous. Germline assignment: CDR1 MGHRA and CDR2 YSYEKL. Deletions cut 3 bases from V and 4 bases from J, with 12 bases between. This CDR3 has 15 residues.

This chain links TRBV5-8 with TRBJ2-2; TRBD2 agrees at 7 bases. The J segment lost 1 base and the V segment lost 1 base, leaving 7 bases of the junction unmatched. The CDR3 runs to 17 residues. CDR1 SGHTS and CDR2 YDEGEE come from the germline V gene. This CDR3 is CASSLMWASGNTGELFF. The CDR3 DNA reads as TGTGCCAGCAGCTTGATGTGGGCTAGCGGGAACACCGGGGAGCTGTTTTTT. The entire variable domain, with the rest obtained from reference TRBV5-8 and TRBJ2-2, is as follows: EAGVTQSPTHLIKTRGQQATLRCSPISGHTSVYWYQQALGLGLQFLLWYDEGEERNRGNFPPRFSGRQFPNYSSELNVNALELEDSALYLCASSLMWASGNTGELFFGEGSRLTVL.

J is TRBJ1-3 and V is TRBV15; maybe TRBD1 (5 bases). V was clipped by 9 bases and J by 0 bases, with 9 bases between them. Germline CDR1 LNHNV, CDR2 YYDKDF (reference sequence). The length of the CDR3 is 13 residues. The CDR3 protein is CATGPHSGNTIYF. DNA for the CDR3: TGTGCCACGGGGCCCCACTCTGGAAACACCATATATTTT.

This chain connects TRBV2 to TRBJ1-5; no clear D gene. CDR3 size: 15 residues. Germline CDR1 SNHLY, CDR2 FYNNEI. The V gene lost 1 base and the J gene lost 2 bases, with 9 bases spanning the gap. The chain's CDR3 is CASSEGRVGNQPQHF. In DNA form, the CDR3 reads TGTGCCAGCAGTGAAGGGAGGGTAGGCAATCAGCCCCAGCATTTT.

Points on this clone: Other nucleotide sequences in the sample specify the same CDR3. In nucleotides, the CDR3 is TGTGCCAGCAGCCAAGACAGCACAGATACGCAGTATTTT. Its protein product is CASSQDSTDTQYF. The V gene is TRBV4-2, the J gene TRBJ2-3; no reliable D call. The V and J ends lost 0 bases and 0 bases respectively, with 1 base between them. The CDR3 loop spans 13 amino acids. Germline assignment: CDR1 LGHNA and CDR2 YNFKEQ.

The chain links TRBV3-1 (or the pseudogene TRBV3-2) to TRBJ2-7; D not certain. Germline values: CDR1 LGHDT, CDR2 YNNKEL (reference sequence). V was shortened by 4 bases and J by 3 bases, with 13 bases between the two germline ends. The CDR3 covers 14 residues. The CDR3 is CASSPSRVHYEQYF. In DNA form, the CDR3 reads TGTGCCAGCAGCCCTTCCCGGGTCCACTACGAGCAGTACTTC.

The J gene is TRBJ2-3, the V gene TRBV12-3 or TRBV12-4; tentative D call: TRBD2 (5 bases). Deletions cut 4 bases from V and 4 bases from J, with 9 bases between. There are 13 residues in the CDR3. CDR3 loop: CASSSTGADTQYF. The CDR3 DNA reads as TGTGCCAGCAGTTCGACCGGGGCAGATACGCAGTATTTT.

V and J are TRBV6-2 or TRBV6-3 and TRBJ2-5; D may correspond to TRBD1 or TRBD2 (5 bases each). The germline V and J ends were trimmed by 2 bases and 2 bases, with 15 bases remaining between them. This CDR3 is built from 16 residues. The germline V gene encodes CDR1 MNHEY and CDR2 SVGEGT. CDR3 residues: CASSYITGGRQETQYF. CDR3 coding DNA: TGTGCCAGCAGTTACATCACAGGAGGTCGACAAGAGACCCAGTACTTC.

This CDR3 is CASSQDSGGHPRSPLHF. The CDR3 DNA is TGCGCCAGCAGCCAAGATTCTGGAGGGCATCCCAGATCACCCCTCCACTTT. J is TRBJ1-6 and V is TRBV4-1; D unclear. The germline V and J ends were trimmed by 0 bases and 10 bases, with 19 bases remaining between them. From germline, CDR1 is MGHRA and CDR2 YSYEKL. This CDR3 contains 17 residues.

The CDR3 DNA sequence: TGTGCCAGTAGTTCGACTCACTATGGCTACACCTTC. This translates into CASSSTHYGYTF. The chain carries TRBV19 and TRBJ1-2; D not resolved. Between the trimmed V and J ends, which lost 5 bases and 3 bases, there was a span of 7 bases. Per germline, CDR1 LNHDA and CDR2 SQIVND (reference sequence). This CDR3 is 12 amino acids long.

This chain joins TRBV11-2 and TRBJ1-1, with 7 bases identical to TRBD1. CDR3 length: 13 amino acids. Germline V gene lookup returns CDR1 SGHAT and CDR2 FQNNGV. J was trimmed by 7 bases and V by 6 bases; bases with no gene match: 8. This CDR3 reads CASSLGTAGEAFF. In nucleotides, the CDR3 is TGTGCCAGCAGTCTGGGGACAGCCGGTGAAGCTTTCTTT.

The chain uses TRBV19 and TRBJ1-5, with 10 bases matching TRBD1. The length of the CDR3 is 16 residues. The germline CDR1 and CDR2 sequences are LNHDA and SQIVND (reference sequence). With V trimmed by 10 bases and J by 1 base, 10 bases remained unmatched. CDR3 in DNA: TGTGCCACGAAGAGACAGGGGGCGCGGAGCAATCAGCCCCAGCATTTT. Encoded protein: CATKRQGARSNQPQHF.

The gene calls are TRBV11-3 and TRBJ1-1; D may be TRBD1 (5 bases). The V gene's germline CDR1 is SGHNT and CDR2 YENEEA. Trimming took off 2 bases at V and 3 bases at J, with 22 bases between the two ends. The CDR3 runs 18 residues. The CDR3 reads CASSLPTISSGGDTEAFF. The CDR3 DNA sequence: TGTGCCAGCAGCTTACCGACTATTTCGAGCGGGGGGGACACTGAAGCTTTCTTT. The complete variable domain, with remaining parts taken from reference TRBV11-3 and TRBJ1-1, reads EAGVVQSPRYKIIEKKQPVAFWCNPISGHNTLYWYLQNLGQGPELLIRYENEEAVDDSQLPKDRFSAERLKGVDSTLKIQPAELGDSAVYLCASSLPTISSGGDTEAFFGQGTRLTVV.

The J gene is TRBJ1-2, the V gene TRBV29-1, with 9 positions matching TRBD1. CDR3 size: 13 residues. After removal of 5 bases from V and 2 bases from J, the junction contained 3 bases not matched to a gene. Germline CDR1 SQVTM, CDR2 ANQGSEA. The CDR3 bases are TGCAGCGTTCGACAGGGGGAAAACTATGGCTACACCTTC. This sequence encodes CSVRQGENYGYTF.

The chain links TRBV2 to TRBJ2-2; D possibly corresponds to TRBD1 (6 bases). Germline lookup yields CDR1 SNHLY and CDR2 FYNNEI. The germline V and J ends were trimmed by 4 bases and 0 bases, with 15 bases remaining between them. This CDR3 is built from 17 residues. The CDR3: CASSGIYRASNTGELFF. Written as DNA, the CDR3 is TGTGCCAGCAGTGGGATTTACAGGGCTTCGAACACCGGGGAGCTGTTTTTT. Full variable domain (remainder filled in from reference TRBV2 and TRBJ2-2): EPEVTQTPSHQVTQMGQEVILRCVPISNHLYFYWYRQILGQKVEFLVSFYNNEISEKSEIFDDQFSVERPDGSNFTLKIRSTKLEDSAMYFCASSGIYRASNTGELFFGEGSRLTVL.

The chain links TRBV7-9 to TRBJ1-6; possibly TRBD1 for D (5 bases). Per the germline V gene, CDR1 is SEHNR and CDR2 is FQNEAQ (reference sequence). This CDR3 has 14 amino acids. Trimming stripped 5 bases from V and 10 bases from J, with 15 bases between. The CDR3 bases are TGTGCCAGCAGCGGAGTGGAGGGGTGGTCACCCCTCCACTTT. Protein sequence: CASSGVEGWSPLHF.

This clone was found a few times. The chain joins TRBV19 to TRBJ2-1; TRBD2 might be the D (6 bases). V lost 6 bases and J lost 7, with 13 bases in between. Germline V lookup: CDR1 LNHDA, CDR2 SQIVND (reference sequence). The CDR3 contains 13 residues. CDR3 amino acids: CASRTGLSNEQFF. The CDR3 DNA sequence: TGTGCCAGTAGGACGGGACTTTCTAATGAGCAGTTCTTC.

The chain couples TRBV12-5 to TRBJ2-7; 9 nucleotides agree with TRBD1. The V gene's germline CDR1 is LGHNT and CDR2 FRNRAP. This CDR3 has 16 amino acids. Unmatched junction bases numbered 6, after V lost 1 base and J lost 2 bases. CDR3 region: CASGLATGQGPYEQYF. CDR3 nucleotide sequence: TGTGCTAGTGGTTTGGCAACGGGACAGGGACCCTACGAGCAGTACTTC.

The chain employs TRBV29-1 and TRBJ1-2, with TRBD1 as a possible D gene (6 bases). Germline CDR1 SQVTM, CDR2 ANQGSEA. This CDR3 region has 13 residues. V shed 2 bases and J shed 4 bases, with 11 bases lying between them. The CDR3 DNA follows: TGCAGCGTTGAACCGGGACACCGCTATGGCTACACCTTC. It is translated as CSVEPGHRYGYTF.

This chain's CDR3 is CASSPTWDGYTF. The CDR3 nucleotides read TGTGCCAGCAGTCCTACGTGGGATGGCTACACCTTC. The J gene is TRBJ1-2, the V gene TRBV28, with D unresolved. The CDR3 loop spans 12 amino acids. The germline CDR1 and CDR2 sequences are MDHEN and SYDVKM. Trimming shortened V by 5 bases and J by 6 bases, and 10 bases separated the two germline ends.